This T cell receptor beta chain was obtained from a study of metastatic and nonmetastatic thyroid tumors. Using MiXCR, TCRdb re-called clones from the PCR reads. The data hold around 26,000 clones, with around 20% observed a single time. Thyroid surgery had not been preceded by any treatment in any patient. This clone came up a few times. The CDR3 is made up of 18 amino acids. Germline V gives CDR1 MNHEY, CDR2 SVGEGT. V shed 6 bases, J shed 5 bases, and the junction held 16 bases outside the gene matches. This chain uses TRBV6-2 or TRBV6-3 with TRBJ2-5; 12 bases match TRBD2. Sequenced material: blood. The sequence was collected from a female donor with papillary thyroid cancer or a benign thyroid nodule (not recorded which). Some clones in this sample may be carry-over from other donors' samples. In DNA, the CDR3 is TGTGCCAGCAGCACGGGACTAGCGGGTGGACCTTTCAGGGAGACCCAGTACTTC. As protein: CASSTGLAGGPFRETQYF.